Following are 13 T cell receptor beta chains from one sample sequenced in a study of cytotoxic CD8 clonotypes in ibrutinib-treated CLL. Profiled with immunoSEQ multiplex PCR; TCRdb holds only in-frame clones, not every one. The profile shows more than 75,000 clones, approximately 80% of them singletons. The specimen comprised PBMCs, sampled after 24 months of ibrutinib treatment. The receptors were sampled from a human donor with chronic lymphocytic leukemia.

This chain connects TRBV21-1 to TRBJ1-5; TRBD1 reflects the table's D call only, with no check against the DNA. TRBV21-1 is designated a pseudogene. The CDR3 runs to 18 residues. CDR3 DNA sequence: TGTGCCAGCAGCCAGCCTGGGGCAGGGAAAGGGTGCAATCAGCCCCAGCATTTT. Translation gives CASSQPGAGKGCNQPQHF.

CDR3 protein: CASSQDGGGANEQYF. In DNA form, the CDR3 reads TGCGCCAGCAGCCAAGATGGCGGGGGGGCCAATGAGCAGTACTTC. The V and J genes are TRBV4-3 and TRBJ2-7; 9 bases line up with TRBD2. Per germline, CDR1 LGHNA and CDR2 YSLEER. V shed 0 bases, J shed 7 bases, and the junction held 7 bases outside the gene matches. This CDR3 is built from 15 residues.

The chain uses TRBV11-1 and TRBJ2-3; D possibly corresponds to TRBD2 (6 bases). The CDR3 sequence is 15 residues long. V was cut by 1 base and J by 2 bases, with 10 bases left in between. Germline CDR1 is SGHAT and CDR2 is FQDESV (reference sequence). The CDR3 coding sequence is TGTGCCAGCAGCTTAGGGGTAGCGGTCACAGATACGCAGTATTTT. Encoded protein: CASSLGVAVTDTQYF.

The sample holds a few counts of this clone. The chain is built from TRBV7-3 and TRBJ1-3; D is unresolved. Trimming left V 5 bases short and J 4 bases short, with 6 bases between. The CDR3 runs to 12 residues. Per germline, CDR1 SGHTA and CDR2 FQGTGA. The CDR3 sequence: CASSLEGNTIYF. In nucleotides, the CDR3 is TGTGCCAGCAGCCTCGAGGGAAACACCATATATTTT.

The chain recombines TRBV5-4 with TRBJ2-7; tentative D call: TRBD2 (6 bases). This CDR3 has 15 residues. Germline V gene data show CDR1 as SGHNT and CDR2 as YYREEE (reference sequence). V gave up 0 bases and J gave up 0 bases, with 10 bases separating them. For the CDR3, the DNA is TGTGCCAGCAGCTTGGTATGGCGGGGCTCCTACGAGCAGTACTTC. Translated: CASSLVWRGSYEQYF. Full variable domain (remainder filled in from reference TRBV5-4 and TRBJ2-7): ETGVTQSPTHLIKTRGQQVTLRCSSQSGHNTVSWYQQALGQGPQFIFQYYREEENGRGNFPPRFSGLQFPNYSSELNVNALELDDSALYLCASSLVWRGSYEQYFGPGTRLTVT.

V is TRBV16 and J is TRBJ2-7; D may be TRBD1 (5 bases). The germline gives CDR1 KGHSY, CDR2 FQNENV. The CDR3 runs to 13 residues. V was shortened by 6 bases and J by 6 bases, with 15 bases between the two germline ends. The CDR3 DNA reads TGTGCCAGCAGTCGTCAGGGAAGGGGCGAGCAGTACTTC. This sequence encodes CASSRQGRGEQYF.

The genes are TRBV28 and TRBJ2-2, with a tentative D call TRBD1 (6 bases). Germline assignment: CDR1 MDHEN and CDR2 SYDVKM. The V gene lost 5 bases and the J gene lost 3 bases, with 13 bases spanning the gap. The CDR3 loop spans 15 amino acids. CDR3 in amino acids: CASSVPGVDTGELFF. CDR3 DNA: TGTGCCAGCAGTGTCCCAGGGGTCGACACCGGGGAGCTGTTTTTT.

The rearrangement links TRBV19 to TRBJ2-5; 7 bases fit TRBD1. Germline-derived CDR1 and CDR2 are LNHDA and SQIVND (reference sequence). This CDR3 is built from 14 residues. V lost 4 bases and J lost 2; bases outside the gene matches: 4. The CDR3, as DNA: TGTGCCAGTAGTACAAGGGACAGACAAGAGACCCAGTACTTC. This sequence encodes CASSTRDRQETQYF.

This clone has just a few counts. The chain has TRBV19 and TRBJ2-1, with 11 positions matching TRBD2. This CDR3 contains 15 residues. CDR1 and CDR2 from the germline V gene are LNHDA and SQIVND (reference sequence). J lost 2 bases, V lost 6 bases, and 3 bases had no gene match. The CDR3 coding sequence is TGTGCCAGTAGGGGACTAGCGGCCACCTACAATGAGCAGTTCTTC. Its protein is CASRGLAATYNEQFF.

This clone was detected once. The chain has TRBV7-6 and TRBJ2-7; possibly TRBD1 or TRBD2 for D (5 bases each). In germline, CDR1 is SGHVS, CDR2 FNYEAQ. The CDR3 consists of 16 residues. Between the trimmed V and J ends, which lost 1 base and 0 bases, there was a span of 13 bases. CDR3 in amino acids: CASSLVGARGSYEQYF. CDR3 in DNA: TGTGCCAGCAGCTTAGTAGGGGCGAGGGGCTCCTACGAGCAGTACTTC.

The V and J genes are TRBV7-9 and TRBJ2-5; D gene uncertain. The germline V gene has CDR1 SEHNR and CDR2 FQNEAQ (reference sequence). CDR3 length equals 13 residues. Trimming shortened V by 5 bases and J by 8 bases, and 15 bases separated the two germline ends. The CDR3 DNA follows: TGTGCCAGCAGCCCCCTCGGTAGAGGAACCCAGTACTTC. Translating it yields CASSPLGRGTQYF.

This clone was counted a single time. V usage is TRBV7-2 and J usage is TRBJ1-2, with D possibly matching TRBD1 (6 bases). Trimming stripped 2 bases from V and 8 bases from J, with 15 bases between. The germline V gene encodes CDR1 SGHTA and CDR2 FQGNSA. The CDR3 sequence is 14 residues long. The CDR3 here is CASSLRGPEGGYTF. The CDR3 nucleotides read TGTGCCAGCAGCTTACGGGGGCCGGAGGGAGGCTACACCTTC.

The chain couples TRBV28 to TRBJ1-5, with D maybe TRBD1 (5 bases). Germline V lookup: CDR1 MDHEN, CDR2 SYDVKM. The CDR3 has 15 amino acids. V was pared by 9 bases and J by 1 base, with 16 bases between. As DNA, the CDR3 is TGTGCCAGTTGGGGATGGGGGTGGAGCAATCAGCCCCAGCATTTT. Its protein product is CASWGWGWSNQPQHF.